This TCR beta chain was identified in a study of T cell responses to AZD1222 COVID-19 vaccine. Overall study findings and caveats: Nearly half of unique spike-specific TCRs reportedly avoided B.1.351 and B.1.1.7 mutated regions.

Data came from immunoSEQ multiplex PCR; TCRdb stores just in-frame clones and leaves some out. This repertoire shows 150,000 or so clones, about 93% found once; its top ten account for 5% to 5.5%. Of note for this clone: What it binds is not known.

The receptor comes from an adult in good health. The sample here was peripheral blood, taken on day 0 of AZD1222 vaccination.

This chain's CDR3 is CASSYRRTAMNTEAFF. The CDR3 DNA sequence: TGTGCCAGCAGTTATCGCAGGACAGCCATGAACACTGAAGCTTTCTTT. The chain employs TRBV6-6 and TRBJ1-1; possibly TRBD1 for D (6 bases). The CDR3 extends over 16 amino acids. The V gene lost 3 bases and the J gene lost 0 bases, with 14 bases spanning the gap. CDR1 and CDR2 (germline): MNHNY, SVGAGI (reference sequence).